This T cell receptor beta chain emerged from a study of T cells in Graves' hyperthyroidism and ophthalmopathy. Overall study results and limits: The model made its ophthalmopathy prediction, and onset followed a median around 6.5 months later.

The diagnostic basis comprised clinical symptoms, serum thyroxine and TRAb, thyroid ultrasound and orbital computed tomography. Amplification of TCR beta CDR3 regions was performed using RNA transcripts as template. A first-round RT-PCR of the TCR CDR3 used the HTBI primer set. TCRdb reanalysed the multiplex PCR reads using MiXCR and keeps one entry per CDR3 protein. The sample contains over 650,000 distinct CDR3 sequences, roughly 15% of which appear only once. This clonotype was counted between two and nine times. The target antigen is unknown. Germline CDR1 MNHEY, CDR2 SMNVEV (reference sequence). V shed 6 bases and J shed 9 bases, with 14 bases lying between them. The CDR3 runs to 12 residues.

Sequences were obtained from blood. The source of this sequence is a man in his late teens or twenties with Graves' hyperthyroidism. The V and J genes are TRBV27 and TRBJ1-1; D may be TRBD1 (5 bases). The CDR3 reads CASSPGTPKAFF. The CDR3 DNA reads TGTGCCAGCAGCCCCGGGACCCCCAAAGCTTTCTTT.